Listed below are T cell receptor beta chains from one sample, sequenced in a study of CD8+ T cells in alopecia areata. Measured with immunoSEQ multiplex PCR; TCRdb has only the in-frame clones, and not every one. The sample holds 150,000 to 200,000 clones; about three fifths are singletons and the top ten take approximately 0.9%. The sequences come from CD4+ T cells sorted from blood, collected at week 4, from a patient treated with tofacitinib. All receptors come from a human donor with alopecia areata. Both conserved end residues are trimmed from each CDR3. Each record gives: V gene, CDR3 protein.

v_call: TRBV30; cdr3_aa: AWRTRQGGNTEAF
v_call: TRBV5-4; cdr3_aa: ASSLASAGGPEQY
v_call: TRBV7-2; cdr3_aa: ASSSLPGNTIY
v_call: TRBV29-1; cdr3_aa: SAGQGAEEQY
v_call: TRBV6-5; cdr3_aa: ASSPGVAKNIQY
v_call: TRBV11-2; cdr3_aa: ASSYPGQGYSTDTQY
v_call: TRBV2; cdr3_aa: ASSEARGGELF
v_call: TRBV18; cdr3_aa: ASSPRQVYEQY
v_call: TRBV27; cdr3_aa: ASSTGSTEAF
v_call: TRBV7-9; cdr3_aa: ASSLDGSQGETQY
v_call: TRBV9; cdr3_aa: ASSTAPGTSGGAALDTQY
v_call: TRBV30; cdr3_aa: AWALGYEQY
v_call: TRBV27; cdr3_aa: ASRSLTVHSPLH
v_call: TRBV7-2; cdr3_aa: ASSLSARRRGSSYNEQF
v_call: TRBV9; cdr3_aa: ASSLRPNPGELF
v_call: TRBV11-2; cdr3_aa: ASSLEAEEKLF
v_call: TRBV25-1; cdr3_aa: ASTGPGTEAF
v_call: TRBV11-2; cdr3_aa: ASSSWDRRSYEQY
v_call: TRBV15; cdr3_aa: ATSRVDRDDGYT
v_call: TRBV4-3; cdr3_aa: ASSQRLAGGGYEQY
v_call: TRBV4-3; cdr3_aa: ASSPRSRANTEAF
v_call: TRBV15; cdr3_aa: ATSTSPREYNEQF
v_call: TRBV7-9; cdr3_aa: ASSSGTGESPLH
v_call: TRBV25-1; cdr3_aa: ASSETGYSNQPQH
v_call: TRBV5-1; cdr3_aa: ASTHYSKQETQY
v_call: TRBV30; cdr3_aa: AWSGQGTYEQY
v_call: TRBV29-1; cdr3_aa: SVESGVIGYTEAF
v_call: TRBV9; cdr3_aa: ASSVARDRRTNTEAF
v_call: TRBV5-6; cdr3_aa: ASSLASTDTQY
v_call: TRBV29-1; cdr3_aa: SVEEQQETQY
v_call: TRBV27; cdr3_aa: ASKWGLDTYEQY
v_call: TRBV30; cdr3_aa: AWSVGGETQY
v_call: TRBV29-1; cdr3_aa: SASGTRGHEQY
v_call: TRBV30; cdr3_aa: AWSKGGPALH
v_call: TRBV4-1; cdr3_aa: ASSQEKGRGLNTEAF
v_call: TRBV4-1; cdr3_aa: ASSVGTGQDQPQH
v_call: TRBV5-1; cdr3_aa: ASSLRASGVTNEKLF
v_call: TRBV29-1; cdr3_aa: SVGDYT
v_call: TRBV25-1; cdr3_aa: ASSESPQGGNEKLF
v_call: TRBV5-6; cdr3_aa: ASSLYRGNGYT
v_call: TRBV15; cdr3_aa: ATSRDLNSYEQY
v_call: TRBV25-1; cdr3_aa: ASSEEGGSYNSPLH
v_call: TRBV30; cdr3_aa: AWRGSTDTQY
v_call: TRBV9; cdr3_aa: ASSVGDGDRTEAF
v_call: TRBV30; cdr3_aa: AWSAGQETQY
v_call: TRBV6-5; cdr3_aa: ASSYSWADVYGYT
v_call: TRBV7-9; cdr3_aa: ASSLAQESYEQY
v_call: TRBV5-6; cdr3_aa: ASSLDRGLETQY
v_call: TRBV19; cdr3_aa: ASSSYRDEQY
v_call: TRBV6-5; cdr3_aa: ASSYGGVETQY
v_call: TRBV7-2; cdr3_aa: ASSLVLAGGLTPY
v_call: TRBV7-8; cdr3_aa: ASSRKVGASDTQY
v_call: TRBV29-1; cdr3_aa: SVGSTAFSYNEQF
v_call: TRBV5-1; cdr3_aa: ASSLGPDRRRDEQF
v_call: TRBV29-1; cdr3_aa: SVDLQGVDHEQY
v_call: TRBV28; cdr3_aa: ASRKTGEEQY
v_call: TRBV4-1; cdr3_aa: ASKRQGALLDSPLH
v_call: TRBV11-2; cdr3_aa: ASRPPEQVINYGYT
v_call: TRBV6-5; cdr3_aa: ASSYGQGGNSPLH